This T cell receptor (beta chain) derives from a study of T cells after yellow fever vaccination. As concerns this clonotype: Since a much larger clone is just one base distant, this may be a read error.

TCRdb redid the calling of the 5' RACE reads with MiXCR, one entry per CDR3 protein. The sample has roughly 120,000 distinct CDR3 sequences; nearly 7.5% are singletons. Per germline, CDR1 SGDLS and CDR2 YYNGEE. The CDR3 is made up of 14 amino acids. V was clipped by 6 bases and J by 4 bases, with 11 bases between them. The receptor was derived from a man in his late teens or twenties who received the YFV17D yellow fever vaccine. The J gene is TRBJ1-6, the V gene TRBV9; D is possibly TRBD1 (5 bases). Sequenced here: CD4+ T cells sorted from PBMCs, sampled around 10 days after the first yellow fever vaccination. The CDR3 coding sequence is TGTGCCAGCAACGTCAGGGTATATAATTCACCCCTCCACTTT. Translated: CASNVRVYNSPLHF.